This is a list of T cell receptor beta chains from one sample in a study of post-analysis software for immune sequencing data. TCRdb re-derived calls from the PCR reads in MiXCR, one entry per CDR3 protein. The table has hundreds of thousands of distinct CDR3 sequences, roughly 27% seen once. Sequences were obtained from blood. These receptors all stem from a girl aged 10 to 17 with multiple sclerosis. CDR3s include the opening cysteine and the closing phenylalanine or tryptophan. Fields, in order: clone size, D gene, V gene, J gene, CDR3 protein, CDR3 DNA. D genes are given only for firm matches. The listing skips clone size in some rows; elsewhere it reads once, few, many or a size class.

few	-	TRBV6-5	TRBJ2-3	CASSLISSTDTQYF	TGTGCCAGCAGTTTAATATCTAGCACAGATACGCAGTATTTT
-	-	TRBV5-1	TRBJ2-1	CASSLPYGSSYNEQFF	TGCGCCAGCAGCTTGCCCTATGGGAGCTCCTACAATGAGCAGTTCTTC
few	-	TRBV24-1	TRBJ2-5	CATSDLSDQETQYF	TGTGCCACCAGTGATTTGTCAGATCAAGAGACCCAGTACTTC
few	-	TRBV29-1	TRBJ1-2	CSAGVRAGYTF	TGCAGCGCCGGTGTTAGGGCCGGCTACACCTTC
-	-	TRBV2	TRBJ2-3	CASSSSGLPLVSDTQYF	TGTGCCAGCAGTTCCTCCGGCCTCCCTCTTGTATCCGATACGCAGTATTTT
-	-	TRBV10-3	TRBJ2-3	CAISLDLATDTQYF	TGTGCCATCAGTCTTGACCTAGCCACAGATACGCAGTATTTT
-	-	TRBV7-8	TRBJ2-5	CASSLANGGREQYF	TGTGCCAGCAGCTTAGCGAACGGGGGTAGGGAGCAGTACTTC
-	TRBD1	TRBV11-3	TRBJ1-1	CASSPGTEGTEAFF	TGTGCCAGCAGCCCAGGGACAGAGGGCACTGAAGCTTTCTTT
few	TRBD1	TRBV15	TRBJ2-7	CATSRGGTVSYEQYF	TGTGCCACCAGCAGAGGGGGGACAGTCTCCTACGAGCAGTACTTC
-	-	TRBV24-1	TRBJ2-1	CATRLGSYNEQFF	TGTGCCACCAGGCTCGGATCCTACAATGAGCAGTTCTTC
-	-	TRBV7-9	TRBJ2-1	CASSPRGGVASEQFF	TGTGCCAGCAGCCCCAGGGGCGGGGTAGCGTCTGAGCAGTTCTTC
many	TRBD2	TRBV29-1	TRBJ2-7	CSVGEGFYEQYF	TGCAGCGTTGGGGAGGGGTTCTACGAGCAGTACTTC
few	-	TRBV7-2	TRBJ1-2	CASSSGAGYYYGYTF	TGTGCCAGCAGCTCAGGGGCAGGATACTACTATGGCTACACCTTC
-	-	TRBV7-6	TRBJ2-3	CASTVKPGGKQYF	TGTGCCAGCACCGTCAAGCCGGGCGGAAAGCAGTATTTT
few	-	TRBV10-3	TRBJ2-2	CAIQPGDLTGELFF	TGTGCCATCCAGCCGGGAGATCTGACGGGGGAGCTGTTTTTT
many	-	TRBV18	TRBJ2-7	CASSPPDSYEQYF	TGTGCCAGCTCACCACCTGACAGCTACGAGCAGTACTTC
-	TRBD2	TRBV20-1	TRBJ2-1	CSAGNPSGSYNEQFF	TGCAGTGCCGGCAATCCTAGCGGCTCCTACAATGAGCAGTTCTTC
-	TRBD2	TRBV20-1	TRBJ2-3	CSARVWGAGGSTDTQYF	TGCAGTGCTAGAGTCTGGGGGGCGGGGGGGAGCACAGATACGCAGTATTTT
-	-	TRBV29-1	TRBJ2-5	CSAREGEETQYF	TGCAGCGCCCGCGAGGGCGAAGAGACCCAGTACTTC
-	-	TRBV10-3	TRBJ2-7	CAISGGPSYEQYF	TGTGCCATCAGTGGGGGGCCCTCCTACGAGCAGTACTTC
-	-	TRBV5-5	TRBJ2-7	CASSLVETAAYEQYF	TGTGCCAGCAGCTTGGTCGAGACAGCCGCCTACGAGCAGTACTTC
-	-	TRBV27	TRBJ2-1	CASSQQGVSSYNEQFF	TGTGCCAGCAGCCAACAAGGGGTTAGCTCCTACAATGAGCAGTTCTTC
few	-	TRBV3-1	TRBJ1-5	CASSQVWNQPQHF	TGTGCCAGCAGCCAAGTTTGGAATCAGCCCCAGCATTTT
-	-	TRBV4-1	TRBJ2-3	CASSQVSSSSTDTQYF	TGCGCCAGCAGCCAAGTCAGCAGCTCTAGCACAGATACGCAGTATTTT
few	TRBD2	TRBV4-1	TRBJ2-1	CASSQVAGGPYEQFF	TGCGCCAGCAGCCAAGTAGCGGGAGGGCCCTATGAGCAGTTCTTC
-	-	TRBV3-1	TRBJ2-1	CASSSGRSDEQFF	TGTGCCAGCAGCTCGGGACGGTCGGATGAGCAGTTCTTC
many	TRBD1	TRBV20-1	TRBJ2-7	CSAQDRGYEQYF	TGCAGTGCTCAGGACAGGGGCTACGAGCAGTACTTC
few	-	TRBV9	TRBJ2-1	CASSGTGKLREGRPNEQFF	TGTGCCAGCAGCGGGACAGGGAAGTTGCGGGAGGGCCGTCCGAATGAGCAGTTCTTC